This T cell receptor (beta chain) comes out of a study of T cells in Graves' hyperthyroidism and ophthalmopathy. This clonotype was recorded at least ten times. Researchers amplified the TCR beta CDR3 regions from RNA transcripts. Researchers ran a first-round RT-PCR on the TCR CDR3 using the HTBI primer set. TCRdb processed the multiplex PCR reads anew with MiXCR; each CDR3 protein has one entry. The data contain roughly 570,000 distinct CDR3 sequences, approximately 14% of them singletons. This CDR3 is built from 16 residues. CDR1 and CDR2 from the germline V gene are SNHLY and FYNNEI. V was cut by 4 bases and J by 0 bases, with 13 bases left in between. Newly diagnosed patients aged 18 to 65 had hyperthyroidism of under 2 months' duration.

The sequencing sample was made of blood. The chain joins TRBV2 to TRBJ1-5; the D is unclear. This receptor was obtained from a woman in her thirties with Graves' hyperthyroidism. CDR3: CASSVWARPSNQPQHF. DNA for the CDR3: TGTGCCAGCAGTGTTTGGGCAAGACCTAGCAATCAGCCCCAGCATTTT.